The 18 T cell receptor beta chains in this list originate from one sample, sequenced in a study of blood T cell repertoires in COVID-19. Data came from immunoSEQ multiplex PCR; TCRdb stores just in-frame clones and leaves some out. The sample includes 200,000 to 250,000 clones, roughly nine tenths of them seen just once. Source material: peripheral blood. The receptors were sampled from a woman aged 50 to 60 with COVID-19, enrolled during active disease.

The genes are TRBV14 and TRBJ2-7; 15 nucleotides agree with TRBD2. After removal of 4 bases from V and 6 bases from J, the junction contained 16 bases not matched to a gene. Germline CDR1 and CDR2: SGHDN and FVKESK. The CDR3 runs 19 residues. The CDR3 loop is CASSRFAGTSGGIRCEQYV. For the CDR3, the DNA is TGTGCCAGCAGCCGCTTCGCTGGGACTAGCGGGGGGATTCGGTGCGAGCAGTACGTC.

The V call is TRBV7-2, the J call TRBJ2-1; no firm D call. Deletions cut 2 bases from V and 4 bases from J, with 9 bases between. The CDR3 is 14 amino acids. Germline CDR1 and CDR2: SGHTA and FQGNSA. DNA for the CDR3: TGTGCCAGCAGCTTACTGACGGGTTACAATGAGCAGTTCTTC. This sequence encodes CASSLLTGYNEQFF.

The rearrangement joins TRBV13 to TRBJ2-6; D gene ambiguous. V was trimmed by 6 bases and J by 0 bases, leaving 9 bases between them. In germline, CDR1 is PRHDT, CDR2 FYEKMQ (reference sequence). The CDR3 spans 15 residues. CDR3 sequence (DNA): TGTGCCAGCAGACGCGAGAGCTCTGGGGCCAACGTCCTGACTTTC. It is translated as CASRRESSGANVLTF.

This clone was found a few times. The chain combines TRBV19 with TRBJ1-1, with D tentatively TRBD1 (6 bases). The germline gives CDR1 LNHDA, CDR2 SQIVND (reference sequence). V lost 9 bases to trimming and J lost 3 bases, with 20 bases between them. The CDR3 runs to 15 residues. CDR3 protein: CASSDSPFGHTEAFF. CDR3 bases: TGTGCCAGCTCGGACAGCCCCTTTGGTCACACTGAAGCTTTCTTT.

This clone was detected a few times. The V and J genes are TRBV5-1 and TRBJ2-1, with 8 bases fitting TRBD2. Trimming took 7 bases from V and 2 from J; bases not matched to a gene: 2. Germline V lookup: CDR1 SGHRS, CDR2 YFSETQ. There are 13 residues in the CDR3. The CDR3 is CASLGGAYNEQFF. The CDR3 bases are TGCGCCAGCCTCGGGGGGGCCTACAATGAGCAGTTCTTC.

This clone was observed a few times. The chain carries TRBV7-2 and TRBJ2-2; D unresolved. The CDR3 runs 12 residues. Trimming took 5 bases from V and 3 from J, leaving 4 bases between them. The germline CDR1 and CDR2 sequences are SGHTA and FQGNSA. The CDR3 region is CASSPYTGELFF. The CDR3 DNA reads as TGTGCCAGCAGCCCATACACCGGGGAGCTGTTTTTT.

The chain employs TRBV9 and TRBJ1-2, with 9 bases lining up with TRBD1. Germline CDR1 and CDR2: SGDLS and YYNGEE. The CDR3 is 13 amino acids. Trimming took 1 base from V and 7 from J; bases not matched to a gene: 2. The CDR3 coding sequence is TGTGCCAGCAGCGTAACAGGGGGCTCTGGCTACACCTTC. It is translated as CASSVTGGSGYTF.

The chain recombines TRBV6-1 with TRBJ1-5; no clear D gene. The CDR3 consists of 14 residues. CDR1 is MNHNS, CDR2 SASEGT, per germline. The germline V and J ends were trimmed by 3 bases and 3 bases, with 9 bases remaining between them. CDR3 amino acids: CASSDNGYNQPQHF. The CDR3 DNA follows: TGTGCCAGCAGTGATAACGGGTACAATCAGCCCCAGCATTTT.

The CDR3, as DNA: TGTGCCAGCAGTTACAGAACTGGGACAGACGGCTACACCTTC. Translation: CASSYRTGTDGYTF. This chain uses TRBV6-5 with TRBJ1-2; 7 bases are a match to TRBD1. CDR3 length: 14 amino acids. Per the germline V gene, CDR1 is MNHEY and CDR2 is SVGAGI. V lost 2 bases to trimming and J lost 8 bases; unmatched junction nucleotides: 8.

This chain joins TRBV28 and TRBJ1-5; 11 bases agree with TRBD1. The ends lost 4 bases at V and 6 bases at J; junction bases unmatched: 5. This CDR3 has 15 amino acids. Germline values: CDR1 MDHEN, CDR2 SYDVKM. CDR3 region: CASSSDRGLGQPQHF. In nucleotides, the CDR3 is TGTGCCAGCAGTTCGGACAGGGGGCTGGGTCAGCCCCAGCATTTT. Combining the CDR3 with reference TRBV28 and TRBJ1-5 gives the whole variable domain DVKVTQSSRYLVKRTGEKVFLECVQDMDHENMFWYRQDPGLGLRLIYFSYDVKMKEKGDIPEGYSVSREKKERFSLILESASTNQTSMYLCASSSDRGLGQPQHFGDGTRLSIL.

J is TRBJ2-7 and V is TRBV5-6; possible D gene TRBD2, 5 bases. CDR3 size: 12 residues. The germline V and J ends were trimmed by 4 bases and 3 bases, with 8 bases remaining between them. Germline V gene lookup returns CDR1 SGHDT and CDR2 YYEEEE. The CDR3 bases are TGTGCCAGCAGCCTCGGGAACTACGAGCAGTACGTC. Translating it yields CASSLGNYEQYV.

This chain uses TRBV2 with TRBJ1-2; D gene uncertain. The V end lost 3 bases, the J end lost 5 bases, and 16 bases lay between the germline ends. CDR1 is SNHLY and CDR2 is FYNNEI in the germline V gene. This CDR3 spans 15 amino acids. CDR3: CASSEKRVPGYGYTF. In nucleotides, the CDR3 is TGTGCCAGCAGTGAGAAGAGGGTCCCTGGATATGGCTACACCTTC.

This clone was seen once. This chain joins TRBV19 and TRBJ2-4; 11 bases are shared with TRBD1. The J segment lost 0 bases and the V segment lost 4 bases, leaving 2 bases of the junction unmatched. The CDR3 is 16 amino acids. The germline V gene encodes CDR1 LNHDA and CDR2 SQIVND (reference sequence). CDR3 bases: TGTGCCAGTAGTACCGGGACAGGGGGAGCCAAAAACATTCAGTACTTC. It yields the protein CASSTGTGGAKNIQYF.

This clone was detected only once. The chain has TRBV5-5 and TRBJ2-5; 10 nucleotides line up with TRBD2. Germline V gene lookup returns CDR1 SGHKS and CDR2 YYEKEE (reference sequence). V lost 4 bases and J lost 5; bases outside the gene matches: 11. The CDR3 spans 16 residues. The CDR3 region is CASSPLAGGKGETQYF. As DNA, the CDR3 is TGTGCCAGCAGCCCATTAGCGGGGGGCAAGGGGGAGACCCAGTACTTC. The full variable domain, completed using reference TRBV5-5 and TRBJ2-5, is DAGVTQSPTHLIKTRGQQVTLRCSPISGHKSVSWYQQVLGQGPQFIFQYYEKEERGRGNFPDRFSARQFPNYSSELNVNALLLGDSALYLCASSPLAGGKGETQYFGPGTRLLVL.

The chain links TRBV3-1 (or the pseudogene TRBV3-2) to TRBJ2-2, with a weak D call TRBD2 (5 bases). CDR1 and CDR2 from the germline V gene are LGHDT and YNNKEL (reference sequence). V dropped 1 base and J dropped 5 bases, with 8 bases sitting between them. The CDR3 contains 14 residues. The CDR3 loop reads CASSQGSGTGELFF. As DNA, the CDR3 is TGTGCCAGCAGCCAAGGAAGCGGAACCGGGGAGCTGTTTTTT.

The chain employs TRBV7-9 and TRBJ2-7; D is undetermined. The V and J ends lost 8 bases and 2 bases respectively, with 10 bases between them. There are 12 residues in the CDR3. Germline assignment: CDR1 SEHNR and CDR2 FQNEAQ (reference sequence). The CDR3 protein is CASLTATYEQYF. For the CDR3, the DNA is TGTGCCAGCCTTACAGCAACCTACGAGCAGTACTTC.

J is TRBJ2-3 and V is TRBV7-9; D is ambiguous. The germline V gene encodes CDR1 SEHNR and CDR2 FQNEAQ (reference sequence). V lost 2 bases, J lost 2 bases, and 11 bases lay in between. The CDR3 length is 15 residues. CDR3 amino acids: CASSLIQTTTDTQYF. The DNA of the CDR3 is TGTGCCAGCAGCTTAATACAGACAACCACAGATACGCAGTATTTT. Combining the CDR3 with reference TRBV7-9 and TRBJ2-3 gives the whole variable domain DTGVSQNPRHKITKRGQNVTFRCDPISEHNRLYWYRQTLGQGPEFLTYFQNEAQLEKSRLLSDRFSAERPKGSFSTLEIQRTEQGDSAMYLCASSLIQTTTDTQYFGPGTRLTVL.

The gene calls are TRBV28 and TRBJ1-5, with 8 positions matching TRBD1. This CDR3 comprises 15 residues. Germline CDR1 reads MDHEN; CDR2 reads SYDVKM. V gave up 5 bases and J gave up 1 base; unmatched junction bases: 4. CDR3 in DNA: TGTGCCAGCAGTCCACAGGGGGAGAGCAATCAGCCCCAGCATTTT. Its protein is CASSPQGESNQPQHF. Looking up the rest from reference TRBV28 and TRBJ1-5 gives the full variable domain: DVKVTQSSRYLVKRTGEKVFLECVQDMDHENMFWYRQDPGLGLRLIYFSYDVKMKEKGDIPEGYSVSREKKERFSLILESASTNQTSMYLCASSPQGESNQPQHFGDGTRLSIL.